What follows are 14 T cell receptor beta chains derived from one specimen sequenced in a study of CD8 T cells in Susac syndrome (dated by TCRdb to between 2018 and 2021). Library prep was done by the immunoSEQ multiplex PCR assay. RNA was extracted using the RNeasy kit, and roughly 0.45 to 1 ug of the RNA was reverse transcribed with random hexamers. Using fastp trimming at Q25 and MiXCR clonotype assembly, TCRdb reanalyzed the public sequencing data and kept in-frame beta chains. Each CDR3 protein gets just one entry, which takes the most common genes and DNA from the rows behind it. Counted in this sample were some 130,000 distinct CDR3 sequences; 75% to 90% of them appeared once. Around 0.51% of the sample goes to the ten largest clones. The sample comprised CD8+ T cells from PBMCs. The source is a human donor with multiple sclerosis.

The V and J genes are TRBV28 and TRBJ2-1; 8 nucleotides align to TRBD2. The CDR3 is 21 residues long. V shed 6 bases, J shed 0 bases, and the junction held 22 bases outside the gene matches. Germline CDR1 is MDHEN and CDR2 is SYDVKM. The CDR3 bases are TGTGCCAGCAGCCCTTTAATGGCACTTCGAGCGGGGGAAATCTCCTACAATGAGCAGTTCTTC. Translated: CASSPLMALRAGEISYNEQFF.

The chain couples TRBV7-2 to TRBJ1-1; no reliable D call. The CDR3 is made up of 16 amino acids. Trimming cost V 5 bases and J 1 base, with 17 bases left between them. Germline values: CDR1 SGHTA, CDR2 FQGNSA. The CDR3 DNA is TGTGCCAGCAGCCCACACGCTAAAGGATGGAACACTGAAGCTTTCTTT. Translation gives CASSPHAKGWNTEAFF. The full variable domain, completed using reference TRBV7-2 and TRBJ1-1, is GAGVSQSPSNKVTEKGKDVELRCDPISGHTALYWYRQSLGQGLEFLIYFQGNSAPDKSGLPSDRFSAERTGGSVSTLTIQRTQQEDSAVYLCASSPHAKGWNTEAFFGQGTRLTVV.

The J gene is TRBJ2-2, the V gene TRBV4-1, with 9 nucleotides matching TRBD1. Trimming removed 4 bases from V and 4 bases from J; junction bases left unmatched: 7. Germline V CDR1 and CDR2: MGHRA, YSYEKL. CDR3 length: 16 amino acids. The CDR3 here is CASSLPGQGITGELFF. CDR3 sequence (DNA): TGCGCCAGCAGCCTGCCGGGACAGGGTATCACCGGGGAGCTGTTTTTT.

This clonotype occurred once. The rearrangement links TRBV7-9 to TRBJ1-5; D not resolved. The CDR3 covers 17 residues. Trimming stripped 0 bases from V and 2 bases from J, with 14 bases between. CDR1 SEHNR and CDR2 FQNEAQ come from the germline V gene (reference sequence). CDR3 sequence: CASSLAGGGLGNQPQHF. The DNA for the CDR3 is TGTGCCAGCAGCTTAGCGGGCGGAGGGTTGGGCAATCAGCCCCAGCATTTT.

CDR3: CASSLSNWESYNEQFF. The DNA of the CDR3 is TGTGCCAGCAGTTTAAGTAACTGGGAATCCTACAATGAGCAGTTCTTC. This chain uses TRBV12-3 or TRBV12-4 with TRBJ2-1; D ambiguous. The length of the CDR3 is 16 residues. The V gene lost 2 bases and the J gene lost 1 base, with 12 bases spanning the gap.

The chain uses TRBV9 and TRBJ2-2, with D uncertain. Germline-derived CDR1 and CDR2 are SGDLS and YYNGEE. There are 13 residues in the CDR3. Trimming left V 2 bases short and J 1 base short, with 3 bases between. The CDR3 loop is CASSVGNTGELFF. DNA for the CDR3: TGTGCCAGCAGCGTCGGGAACACCGGGGAGCTGTTTTTT. Combining the CDR3 with reference TRBV9 and TRBJ2-2 gives the whole variable domain DSGVTQTPKHLITATGQRVTLRCSPRSGDLSVYWYQQSLDQGLQFLIQYYNGEERAKGNILERFSAQQFPDLHSELNLSSLELGDSALYFCASSVGNTGELFFGEGSRLTVL.

This clonotype was observed a handful of times. The chain combines TRBV11-2 with TRBJ2-3; 13 bases are shared with TRBD2. V gave up 2 bases and J gave up 4 bases; unmatched junction bases: 0. The CDR3 runs to 15 residues. CDR1 is SGHAT, CDR2 FQNNGV, per germline. The DNA of the CDR3 is TGTGCCAGCAGCTTAACTAGCGGGGGGGCAGATACGCAGTATTTT. It yields the protein CASSLTSGGADTQYF.

The V and J genes are TRBV2 and TRBJ2-7; 8 bases are a match to TRBD1. With V trimmed by 0 bases and J by 5 bases, 6 bases remained unmatched. The CDR3 runs 15 residues. From germline, CDR1 is SNHLY and CDR2 FYNNEI. This CDR3 reads CASSEADRDPHEQYF. CDR3 DNA sequence: TGTGCCAGCAGTGAAGCGGACAGGGACCCCCACGAGCAGTACTTC.

This clonotype showed up just once. The chain links TRBV5-1 to TRBJ2-7; either TRBD1 or TRBD2 may fit D (5 bases each). The CDR3 sequence is 16 residues long. Germline-derived CDR1 and CDR2 are SGHRS and YFSETQ. V lost 0 bases to trimming and J lost 2 bases, with 15 bases between them. The CDR3 bases are TGCGCCAGCAGCTTGGCAACCGGGACCGCCGCCTACGAGCAGTACTTC. Encoded protein: CASSLATGTAAYEQYF. The full variable domain, its missing parts supplied by reference TRBV5-1 and TRBJ2-7, is KAGVTQTPRYLIKTRGQQVTLSCSPISGHRSVSWYQQTPGQGLQFLFEYFSETQRNKGNFPGRFSGRQFSNSRSEMNVSTLELGDSALYLCASSLATGTAAYEQYFGPGTRLTVT.

This clonotype has just one count. V and J are TRBV13 and TRBJ2-3, with a tentative D call TRBD2 (5 bases). CDR1 and CDR2 (germline): PRHDT, FYEKMQ (reference sequence). The CDR3 sequence is 16 residues long. V gave up 0 bases and J gave up 1 base, with 11 bases separating them. The CDR3 region is CASSLGGVEGTDTQYF. In nucleotides, the CDR3 is TGTGCCAGCAGCTTAGGAGGAGTGGAGGGCACAGATACGCAGTATTTT.

This clonotype was picked up one time. The V and J genes are TRBV19 and TRBJ2-1, with TRBD2 matching over 14 bases. The germline V gene encodes CDR1 LNHDA and CDR2 SQIVND (reference sequence). The CDR3 sequence is 16 residues long. The junction had 7 bases not matched to a gene; V was cut back by 5 bases and J by 7 bases. The CDR3 DNA follows: TGTGCCAGTAGTTGGACTAGCGGGGGGAGGGGGAATGAGCAGTTCTTC. Translating it yields CASSWTSGGRGNEQFF.

This clonotype was seen once. The chain is built from TRBV5-5 and TRBJ1-4; D gene uncertain. CDR3 length equals 11 residues. V was trimmed by 1 base and J by 12 bases, leaving 7 bases between them. Germline V gives CDR1 SGHKS, CDR2 YYEKEE (reference sequence). The chain's CDR3 is CASSLSGQLFF. For the CDR3, the DNA is TGTGCCAGCAGCTTGAGCGGCCAACTGTTTTTT.

The chain is built from TRBV13 and TRBJ1-2; 8 bases align to TRBD1. CDR3 length: 14 residues. V lost 5 bases to trimming and J lost 7 bases; unmatched junction nucleotides: 9. Germline V lookup: CDR1 PRHDT, CDR2 FYEKMQ (reference sequence). The CDR3 bases are TGTGCCAGCAGCCCATGGCAGGGGGCGGTTGGCTACACCTTC. Translated, it gives CASSPWQGAVGYTF.

This chain links TRBV5-1 with TRBJ2-3, with D hard to call. The CDR3 runs to 12 residues. V was cut by 3 bases and J by 4 bases, with 6 bases left in between. Germline loops: CDR1 SGHRS, CDR2 YFSETQ. The CDR3 loop is CASSYIADTQYF. The CDR3 nucleotides read TGCGCCAGCAGCTATATAGCAGATACGCAGTATTTT.